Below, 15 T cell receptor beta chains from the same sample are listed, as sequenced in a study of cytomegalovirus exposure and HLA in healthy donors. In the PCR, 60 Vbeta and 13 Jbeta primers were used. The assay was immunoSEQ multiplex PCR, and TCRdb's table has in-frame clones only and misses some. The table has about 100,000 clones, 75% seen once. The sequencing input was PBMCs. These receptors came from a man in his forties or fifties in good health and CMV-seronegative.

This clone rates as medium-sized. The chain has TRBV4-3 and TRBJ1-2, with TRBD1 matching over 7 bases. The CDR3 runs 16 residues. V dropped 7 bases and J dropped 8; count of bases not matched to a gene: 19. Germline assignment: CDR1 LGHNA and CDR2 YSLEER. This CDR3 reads CASTNLGGQDENGYTF. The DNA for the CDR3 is TGCGCCAGCACCAACCTGGGAGGACAGGATGAAAACGGCTACACCTTC.

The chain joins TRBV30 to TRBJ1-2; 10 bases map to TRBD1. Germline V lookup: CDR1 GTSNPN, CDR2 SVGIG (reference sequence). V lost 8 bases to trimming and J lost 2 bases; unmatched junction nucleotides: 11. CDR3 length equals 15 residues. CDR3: CALQTGGGGNYGYTF. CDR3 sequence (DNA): TGTGCCCTTCAGACAGGGGGCGGCGGGAACTATGGCTACACCTTC.

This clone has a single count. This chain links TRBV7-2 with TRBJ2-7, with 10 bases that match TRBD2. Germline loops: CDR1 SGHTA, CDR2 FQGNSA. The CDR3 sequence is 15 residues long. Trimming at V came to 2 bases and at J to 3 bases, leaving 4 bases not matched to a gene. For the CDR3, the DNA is TGTGCCAGCAGCTTATACTCTAGCGGGGGCTACGAGCAGTACTTC. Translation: CASSLYSSGGYEQYF.

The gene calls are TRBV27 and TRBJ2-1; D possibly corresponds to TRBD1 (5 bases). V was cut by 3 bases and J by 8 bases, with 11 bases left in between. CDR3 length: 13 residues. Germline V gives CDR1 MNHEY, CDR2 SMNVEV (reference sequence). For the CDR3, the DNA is TGTGCCAGCAGTTTGCTGGGGCGAGATGAGCAGTTCTTC. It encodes CASSLLGRDEQFF.

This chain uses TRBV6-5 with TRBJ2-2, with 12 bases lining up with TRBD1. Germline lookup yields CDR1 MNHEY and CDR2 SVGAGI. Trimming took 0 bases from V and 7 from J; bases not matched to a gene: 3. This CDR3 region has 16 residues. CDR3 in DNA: TGTGCCAGCAGTTACTCGGGACAGGGGGCGGGCGGGGAGCTGTTTTTT. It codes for CASSYSGQGAGGELFF.

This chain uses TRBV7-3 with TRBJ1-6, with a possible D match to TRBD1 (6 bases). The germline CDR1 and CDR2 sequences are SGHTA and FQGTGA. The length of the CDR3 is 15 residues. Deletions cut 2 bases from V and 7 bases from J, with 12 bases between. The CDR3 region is CASSLWGQENSPLHF. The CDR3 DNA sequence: TGTGCCAGCAGCTTATGGGGACAAGAGAATTCACCCCTCCACTTT.

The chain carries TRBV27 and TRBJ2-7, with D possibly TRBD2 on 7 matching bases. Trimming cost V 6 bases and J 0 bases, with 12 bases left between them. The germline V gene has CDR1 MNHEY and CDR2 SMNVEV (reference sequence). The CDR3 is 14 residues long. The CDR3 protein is CASRRGAGSYEQYF. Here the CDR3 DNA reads TGTGCCAGCAGACGGGGGGCCGGCTCCTACGAGCAGTACTTC.

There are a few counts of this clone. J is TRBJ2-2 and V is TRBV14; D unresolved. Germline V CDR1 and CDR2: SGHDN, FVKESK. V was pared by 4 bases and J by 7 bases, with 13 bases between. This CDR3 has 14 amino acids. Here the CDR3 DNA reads TGTGCCAGCAGCCGCCGGATTGGCGGCGGGGAGCTGTTTTTT. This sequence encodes CASSRRIGGGELFF.

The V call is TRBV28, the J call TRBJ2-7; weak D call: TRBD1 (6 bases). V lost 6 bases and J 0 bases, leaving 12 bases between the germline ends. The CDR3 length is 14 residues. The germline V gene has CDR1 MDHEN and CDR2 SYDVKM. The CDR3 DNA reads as TGTGCCAGCAGCCCCGGACAGAGCTCCTACGAGCAGTACTTC. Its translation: CASSPGQSSYEQYF.

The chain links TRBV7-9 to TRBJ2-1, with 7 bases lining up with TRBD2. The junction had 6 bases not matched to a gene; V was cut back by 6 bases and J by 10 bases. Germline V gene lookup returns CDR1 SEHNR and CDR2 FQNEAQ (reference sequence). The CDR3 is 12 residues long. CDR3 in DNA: TGTGCCAGCAGTCCTAGCGGAGTGGAGCAGTTCTTC. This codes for CASSPSGVEQFF. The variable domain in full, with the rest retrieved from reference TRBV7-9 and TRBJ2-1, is DTGVSQNPRHKITKRGQNVTFRCDPISEHNRLYWYRQTLGQGPEFLTYFQNEAQLEKSRLLSDRFSAERPKGSFSTLEIQRTEQGDSAMYLCASSPSGVEQFFGPGTRLTVL.

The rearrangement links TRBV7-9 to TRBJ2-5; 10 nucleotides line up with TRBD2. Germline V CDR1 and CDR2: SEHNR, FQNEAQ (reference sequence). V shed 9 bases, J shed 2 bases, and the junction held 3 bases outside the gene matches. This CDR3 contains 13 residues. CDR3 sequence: CASSSGGQETQYF. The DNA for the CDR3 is TGTGCCAGTTCTAGCGGGGGACAAGAGACCCAGTACTTC.

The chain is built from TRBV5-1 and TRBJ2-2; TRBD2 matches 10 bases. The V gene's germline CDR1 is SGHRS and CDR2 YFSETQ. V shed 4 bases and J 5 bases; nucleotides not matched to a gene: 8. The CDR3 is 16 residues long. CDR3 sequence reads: CASSRLLAGVTGELFF. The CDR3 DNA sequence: TGCGCCAGCAGCCGACTTCTAGCGGGAGTGACCGGGGAGCTGTTTTTT.

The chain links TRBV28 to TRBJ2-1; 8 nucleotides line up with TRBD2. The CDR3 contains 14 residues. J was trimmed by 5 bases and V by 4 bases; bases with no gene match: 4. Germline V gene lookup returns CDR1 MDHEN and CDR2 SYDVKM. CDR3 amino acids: CASSSRREDNEQFF. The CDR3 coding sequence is TGTGCCAGCAGTTCACGGCGGGAGGACAATGAGCAGTTCTTC.

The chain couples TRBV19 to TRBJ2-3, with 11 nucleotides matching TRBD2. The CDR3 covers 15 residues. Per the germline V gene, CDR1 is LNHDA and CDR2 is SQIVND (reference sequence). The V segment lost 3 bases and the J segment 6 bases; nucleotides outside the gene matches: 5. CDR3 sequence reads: CASSMSSGGRDTQYF. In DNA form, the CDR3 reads TGTGCCAGTAGTATGTCTAGCGGGGGGCGCGATACGCAGTATTTT. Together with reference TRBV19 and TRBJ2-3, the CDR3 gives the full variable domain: DGGITQSPKYLFRKEGQNVTLSCEQNLNHDAMYWYRQDPGQGLRLIYYSQIVNDFQKGDIAEGYSVSREKKESFPLTVTSAQKNPTAFYLCASSMSSGGRDTQYFGPGTRLTVL.

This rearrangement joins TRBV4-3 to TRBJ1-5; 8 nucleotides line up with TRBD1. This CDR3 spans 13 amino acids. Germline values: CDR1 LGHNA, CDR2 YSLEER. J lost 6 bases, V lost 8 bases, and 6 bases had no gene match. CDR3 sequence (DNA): TGCGCCAGCGGGCCAGGGGGCACTCAGCCCCAGCATTTT. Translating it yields CASGPGGTQPQHF.